Listed below are T cell receptor beta chains from one sample, sequenced in a study of T cell changes during pregnancy in multiple sclerosis. The repertoire was sequenced with immunoSEQ multiplex PCR; TCRdb's copy has only in-frame clones and lacks some. Found here are 65,000 to 95,000 clones, 89% of them singletons; the top ten hold 1.5% to 2%. The sequences come from peripheral blood, collected before pregnancy. Receptors originate from a female donor with multiple sclerosis, enrolled in a pregnancy study. Both conserved end residues are part of each CDR3. Each record gives: clone size, V gene, D gene, J gene, CDR3 protein, CDR3 DNA. A D gene is named only where the DNA matches it firmly. Only some rows state a clone size, as once, few, many or a class for expanded clones.

size: NA
V: TRBV2
D: NA
J: TRBJ1-2
CDR3: CATLPAGEGYGYTF
DNA: TGTGCCACATTACCTGCGGGGGAGGGCTATGGCTACACCTTC

size: NA
V: TRBV19
D: NA
J: TRBJ2-7
CDR3: CASSPQGGGEQYF
DNA: TGTGCCAGTAGTCCCCAGGGGGGAGGCGAGCAGTACTTC

size: NA
V: TRBV7-9
D: TRBD1
J: TRBJ1-1
CDR3: CASSPPQGEGHEAFF
DNA: TGTGCCAGCAGCCCCCCTCAGGGGGAAGGGCATGAAGCTTTCTTT

size: NA
V: TRBV6-6
D: TRBD1
J: TRBJ2-3
CDR3: CASGLTGVGTDTQYF
DNA: TGTGCCAGCGGATTGACAGGGGTCGGCACAGATACGCAGTATTTT

size: NA
V: TRBV5-4
D: NA
J: TRBJ2-5
CDR3: CASSYKDGDGETQYF
DNA: TGTGCCAGCAGCTACAAGGACGGGGATGGGGAGACCCAGTACTTC

size: NA
V: TRBV5-1
D: TRBD2
J: TRBJ2-7
CDR3: CASSFGSGGVNEQYF
DNA: TGCGCCAGCAGCTTCGGTAGCGGGGGGGTCAACGAGCAGTACTTC

size: NA
V: TRBV5-1
D: TRBD1
J: TRBJ1-6
CDR3: CASSSTNRGSPLHF
DNA: TGCGCCAGCAGCTCAACAAACAGGGGTTCACCCCTCCACTTT

size: NA
V: TRBV4-2
D: TRBD1
J: TRBJ2-1
CDR3: CASSQHRGVGDEQFF
DNA: TGTGCCAGCAGCCAACACAGGGGGGTTGGCGATGAGCAGTTCTTC

size: NA
V: TRBV2
D: NA
J: TRBJ1-5
CDR3: CASSEVAGHQRPQHF
DNA: TGTGCCAGCAGTGAAGTGGCAGGGCACCAGCGGCCCCAGCATTTT

size: NA
V: TRBV30
D: NA
J: TRBJ1-3
CDR3: CAWSVTGRNTIYF
DNA: TGTGCCTGGAGTGTGACAGGCCGGAACACCATATATTTT

size: NA
V: TRBV4-1
D: NA
J: TRBJ1-3
CDR3: CASSLRSVSGNTIYF
DNA: TGCGCCAGCAGCCTTCGCTCAGTCTCTGGAAACACCATATATTTT

size: NA
V: TRBV6-6
D: TRBD1
J: TRBJ2-3
CDR3: CASSRDRGRTDTQYF
DNA: TGTGCCAGCAGTCGGGACAGGGGTCGGACAGATACGCAGTATTTT

size: NA
V: TRBV28
D: TRBD1
J: TRBJ2-7
CDR3: CASNPGQGGSEQYF
DNA: TGTGCCAGCAACCCCGGACAGGGAGGTTCCGAGCAGTACTTC

size: NA
V: TRBV29-1
D: TRBD2
J: TRBJ2-3
CDR3: CSGQPTSGGGTDTQYF
DNA: TGCAGCGGACAACCGACTAGCGGGGGGGGCACAGATACGCAGTATTTT

size: NA
V: TRBV7-2
D: TRBD1
J: TRBJ1-4
CDR3: CASSLARLRDRGLVEANEKLFF
DNA: TGTGCCAGCAGCTTAGCGAGACTCCGGGACAGGGGGCTCGTCGAGGCTAATGAAAAACTGTTTTTT

size: NA
V: TRBV7-2
D: NA
J: TRBJ2-3
CDR3: CASSPRGGTQYF
DNA: TGTGCCAGCAGCCCGCGGGGAGGTACGCAGTATTTT

size: NA
V: TRBV2
D: TRBD1
J: TRBJ1-6
CDR3: CASSVQGEGNSPLHF
DNA: TGTGCCAGCAGCGTTCAGGGGGAAGGGAATTCACCCCTCCACTTT

size: NA
V: TRBV5-1
D: NA
J: TRBJ1-2
CDR3: CASSYSPAGDNYGYTF
DNA: TGCGCCAGCAGCTATTCTCCTGCGGGTGATAACTATGGCTACACCTTC

size: NA
V: TRBV28
D: NA
J: TRBJ2-1
CDR3: CASSPRKGGAYNEQFF
DNA: TGTGCCAGCAGCCCAAGGAAAGGGGGTGCCTACAATGAGCAGTTCTTC

size: NA
V: TRBV27
D: NA
J: TRBJ1-5
CDR3: CASSWQGSNQPQHF
DNA: TGTGCCAGCAGTTGGCAGGGTAGCAATCAGCCCCAGCATTTT

size: NA
V: TRBV5-6
D: NA
J: TRBJ2-1
CDR3: CASRAGRIRNEQFF
DNA: TGTGCCAGCAGGGCCGGCAGGATCCGGAATGAGCAGTTCTTC

size: NA
V: TRBV5-1
D: NA
J: TRBJ1-5
CDR3: CASSLEGVGNQPQHF
DNA: TGCGCCAGCAGCTTGGAGGGAGTAGGCAATCAGCCCCAGCATTTT

size: NA
V: TRBV19
D: NA
J: TRBJ2-5
CDR3: CASSGTLEETQYF
DNA: TGTGCCAGTAGCGGGACTTTAGAAGAGACCCAGTACTTC

size: NA
V: TRBV7-6
D: NA
J: TRBJ2-3
CDR3: CASSLSVGGPRDTQYF
DNA: TGTGCCAGCAGCTTAAGCGTGGGGGGGCCTCGAGATACGCAGTATTTT

size: NA
V: TRBV5-1
D: NA
J: TRBJ2-2
CDR3: CASSSGTLTGELFF
DNA: TGCGCCAGCAGCTCCGGGACACTCACCGGGGAGCTGTTTTTT

size: NA
V: TRBV19
D: NA
J: TRBJ1-6
CDR3: CASRQVDNSPLHF
DNA: TGTGCCAGTCGACAGGTGGATAATTCACCCCTCCACTTT

size: NA
V: TRBV7-2
D: TRBD1
J: TRBJ1-4
CDR3: CASSLVGGQGPAANEKLFF
DNA: TGTGCCAGCAGCTTAGTAGGGGGACAGGGGCCTGCGGCTAATGAAAAACTGTTTTTT

size: NA
V: TRBV19
D: NA
J: TRBJ1-6
CDR3: CASSMFATDNSPLHF
DNA: TGTGCCAGTAGTATGTTTGCGACAGATAATTCACCCCTCCACTTT

size: NA
V: TRBV9
D: NA
J: TRBJ2-1
CDR3: CASSRGGADEQFF
DNA: TGTGCCAGCAGCAGAGGAGGGGCGGATGAGCAGTTCTTC

size: once
V: TRBV5-6
D: NA
J: TRBJ2-3
CDR3: CASSLELTTDTQYF
DNA: TGTGCCAGCAGCTTGGAACTAACTACAGATACGCAGTATTTT

size: once
V: TRBV19
D: TRBD1
J: TRBJ1-2
CDR3: CASSIATGGDYGYTF
DNA: TGTGCCAGTAGTATAGCAACAGGGGGAGACTATGGCTACACCTTC

size: NA
V: TRBV2
D: TRBD1
J: TRBJ1-4
CDR3: CASSPRGQVEKLFF
DNA: TGTGCCAGCAGTCCAAGGGGACAGGTTGAAAAACTGTTTTTT

size: once
V: TRBV29-1
D: TRBD1
J: TRBJ1-2
CDR3: CSVEDRGDWTGGAWYGYTF
DNA: TGCAGCGTTGAAGATCGAGGGGATTGGACAGGGGGCGCGTGGTATGGCTACACCTTC

size: NA
V: TRBV9
D: NA
J: TRBJ1-2
CDR3: CASSVNTDYTF
DNA: TGTGCCAGCAGCGTAAATACAGACTACACCTTC

size: NA
V: TRBV6-1
D: NA
J: TRBJ1-1
CDR3: CASNRQSNTEAFF
DNA: TGTGCCAGCAACCGACAGTCGAACACTGAAGCTTTCTTT

size: NA
V: TRBV7-2
D: NA
J: TRBJ2-1
CDR3: CASSSTGAASGSQFF
DNA: TGTGCCAGCAGCTCCACGGGGGCTGCTAGCGGATCACAGTTCTTC

size: NA
V: TRBV7-6
D: TRBD1
J: TRBJ1-1
CDR3: CASSLGLGGLNTEAFF
DNA: TGTGCCAGCAGCTTGGGTTTAGGGGGCCTGAACACTGAAGCTTTCTTT

size: once
V: TRBV7-8
D: NA
J: TRBJ2-7
CDR3: CASSPHGAVSSYEQYF
DNA: TGTGCCAGCAGCCCCCATGGGGCGGTTAGCTCCTACGAGCAGTACTTC

size: NA
V: TRBV5-1
D: NA
J: TRBJ1-6
CDR3: CASSSGDFGSPLHF
DNA: TGCGCCAGCAGCTCCGGGGATTTTGGATCACCCCTCCACTTT

size: NA
V: TRBV7-3
D: NA
J: TRBJ2-2
CDR3: CASSPRGAGELFF
DNA: TGTGCCAGCAGCCCCAGAGGCGCCGGGGAGCTGTTTTTT

size: NA
V: TRBV4-1
D: NA
J: TRBJ2-5
CDR3: CASSLDSEETQYF
DNA: TGCGCCAGCAGCCTTGACAGTGAGGAGACCCAGTACTTC

size: once
V: TRBV18
D: TRBD1
J: TRBJ1-2
CDR3: CASSPGQGYYGYTF
DNA: TGTGCCAGCTCTCCAGGACAGGGATACTATGGCTACACCTTC

size: NA
V: TRBV21-1
D: NA
J: TRBJ2-7
CDR3: CASSKVPTYEQYF
DNA: TGTGCCAGCAGCAAGGTTCCTACCTACGAGCAGTACTTC

size: NA
V: TRBV30
D: TRBD1
J: TRBJ1-1
CDR3: CARTLGTGNTEAFF
DNA: TGTGCCCGTACACTCGGGACAGGGAACACTGAAGCTTTCTTT

size: once
V: TRBV11-3
D: NA
J: TRBJ1-1
CDR3: CASSQDSDTEAFF
DNA: TGTGCCAGCAGCCAAGACTCGGATACTGAAGCTTTCTTT

size: NA
V: TRBV18
D: TRBD1
J: TRBJ2-6
CDR3: CASSPAQGVGANVLTF
DNA: TGTGCCAGCTCACCGGCGCAGGGGGTCGGGGCCAACGTCCTGACTTTC

size: NA
V: TRBV7-9
D: TRBD1
J: TRBJ1-3
CDR3: CASSSGTEGNTIYF
DNA: TGTGCCAGCAGCTCCGGGACAGAAGGAAACACCATATATTTT

size: NA
V: TRBV4-2
D: TRBD1
J: TRBJ1-2
CDR3: CTSSHSTGGEGYTF
DNA: TGTACCAGCAGCCACTCGACAGGGGGAGAAGGCTACACCTTC

size: once
V: TRBV7-8
D: TRBD1
J: TRBJ2-3
CDR3: CASSYTGTGEDTQYF
DNA: TGTGCCAGCAGCTACACCGGGACAGGGGAAGATACGCAGTATTTT

size: NA
V: TRBV4-2
D: NA
J: TRBJ1-2
CDR3: CASSQDRSQGYGYTF
DNA: TGTGCCAGCAGCCAAGATCGTTCCCAGGGCTATGGCTACACCTTC

size: NA
V: TRBV2
D: NA
J: TRBJ1-4
CDR3: CASRWGGSGELFF
DNA: TGTGCCAGCAGATGGGGGGGGTCGGGGGAACTGTTTTTT

size: NA
V: TRBV4-3
D: NA
J: TRBJ2-2
CDR3: CASSQESLSNTGELFF
DNA: TGCGCCAGCAGCCAAGAGTCCCTATCTAACACCGGGGAGCTGTTTTTT

size: NA
V: TRBV5-1
D: TRBD1
J: TRBJ2-3
CDR3: CASSLVGQGKTDTQYF
DNA: TGCGCCAGCAGCTTGGTGGGACAGGGGAAGACAGATACGCAGTATTTT

size: NA
V: TRBV5-4
D: NA
J: TRBJ2-3
CDR3: CASSFSGHSTDTQYF
DNA: TGTGCCAGCAGCTTCTCGGGACACTCCACAGATACGCAGTATTTT

size: NA
V: TRBV28
D: NA
J: TRBJ1-2
CDR3: CATRMTGDGYTF
DNA: TGTGCCACCAGGATGACAGGAGATGGCTACACCTTC

size: NA
V: TRBV27
D: TRBD1
J: TRBJ2-2
CDR3: CASSRYRGIDTGELFF
DNA: TGTGCCAGCAGTCGATACAGGGGCATTGACACCGGGGAGCTGTTTTTT

size: NA
V: TRBV18
D: NA
J: TRBJ2-2
CDR3: CASSPPNRINTGELFF
DNA: TGTGCCAGCTCACCACCAAACAGAATAAACACCGGGGAGCTGTTTTTT

size: NA
V: TRBV6-5
D: TRBD1
J: TRBJ1-2
CDR3: CASSTGQAGYTF
DNA: TGTGCCAGCAGTACGGGACAGGCGGGCTACACCTTC

size: NA
V: TRBV6-1
D: NA
J: TRBJ2-3
CDR3: CASAVGGLTDTQYF
DNA: TGTGCCAGCGCGGTGGGGGGGCTCACAGATACGCAGTATTTT